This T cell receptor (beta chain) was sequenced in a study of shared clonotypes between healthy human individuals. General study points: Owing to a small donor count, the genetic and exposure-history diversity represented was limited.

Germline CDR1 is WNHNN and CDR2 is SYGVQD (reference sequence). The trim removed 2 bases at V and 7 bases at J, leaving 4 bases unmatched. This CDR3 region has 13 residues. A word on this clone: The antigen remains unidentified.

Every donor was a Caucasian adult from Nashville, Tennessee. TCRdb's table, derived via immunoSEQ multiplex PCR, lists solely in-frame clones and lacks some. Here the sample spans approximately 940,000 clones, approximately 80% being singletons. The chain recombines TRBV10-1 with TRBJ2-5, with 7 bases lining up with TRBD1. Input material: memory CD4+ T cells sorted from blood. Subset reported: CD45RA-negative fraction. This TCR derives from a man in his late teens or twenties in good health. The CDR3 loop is CASSEERGLTQYF. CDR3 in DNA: TGCGCCAGCAGTGAGGAAAGGGGGCTGACCCAGTACTTC.